These T cell receptor beta chains were read from a single sample in a study of blood T cell repertoires in COVID-19. Only in-frame clones appear in the TCRdb table, and some are missing; sequencing was by immunoSEQ multiplex PCR. Altogether more than 200,000 clones are present, about nine tenths being singletons, with the ten largest covering 5% to 6.5%. The sample was peripheral blood. These receptors were taken from an older man with acute or convalescent COVID-19. CDR3s include the opening cysteine and the closing phenylalanine or tryptophan. The D gene is left open where the match is weak. Size is omitted from some rows. Given values are once, few, many or a class for expanded clones.

D gene | clone size | J gene | V gene | CDR3 protein | CDR3 DNA
TRBD1 | NA | TRBJ1-4 | TRBV6-5 | CASQTGTFNEKLFF | TGTGCCAGCCAGACAGGGACCTTCAATGAAAAACTGTTTTTT
TRBD2 | NA | TRBJ2-3 | TRBV5-4 | CASSEGLAVDTQYF | TGTGCCAGCAGCGAGGGACTAGCGGTAGATACGCAGTATTTT
NA | NA | TRBJ1-5 | TRBV27 | CASSLTGGQPQHF | TGTGCCAGCAGTTTGACGGGGGGACAGCCCCAGCATTTT
NA | once | TRBJ2-1 | TRBV10-3 | CAISESDGQKQFF | TGTGCCATCAGTGAGTCCGACGGACAGAAGCAGTTCTTC
NA | once | TRBJ1-4 | TRBV11-3 | CASSLFVGGGKLFF | TGTGCCAGCAGCTTATTTGTGGGCGGGGGAAAACTGTTTTTT
NA | NA | TRBJ1-4 | TRBV18 | CASSRASSTNEKLFF | TGTGCCAGCTCACGGGCCAGCTCAACTAATGAAAAACTGTTTTTT
NA | NA | TRBJ1-1 | TRBV15 | CATSTQVNTEAFF | TGTGCCACCAGCACACAGGTGAACACTGAAGCTTTCTTT
NA | NA | TRBJ2-3 | TRBV14 | CASSQLLHTDTQYF | TGTGCCAGCAGCCAACTACTCCACACAGATACGCAGTATTTT
NA | NA | TRBJ2-5 | TRBV7-9 | CASSPEAPQETQYF | TGTGCCAGCAGCCCCGAGGCTCCCCAAGAGACCCAGTACTTC
NA | NA | TRBJ1-2 | TRBV19 | CASSIVGDSNYGYTF | TGTGCCAGTAGTATAGTCGGGGACTCTAACTATGGCTACACCTTC
TRBD2 | NA | TRBJ2-7 | TRBV6-1 | CASSEAWMREGLSEQYF | TGTGCCAGCAGTGAAGCATGGATGAGGGAGGGCCTGAGTGAGCAGTACTTC
NA | NA | TRBJ1-5 | TRBV7-2 | CASSSGTSNQPQHF | TGTGCCAGCAGCTCCGGGACTTCCAATCAGCCCCAGCATTTT
TRBD1 | NA | TRBJ1-4 | TRBV5-1 | CASRPTGGASNEKLFF | TGCGCCAGCAGACCGACAGGGGGCGCATCTAATGAAAAACTGTTTTTT
NA | NA | TRBJ1-2 | TRBV5-5 | CASSFDRIYGYTF | TGTGCCAGCAGCTTTGACAGGATCTATGGCTACACCTTC
TRBD2 | NA | TRBJ2-3 | TRBV5-4 | CASKEGGPSDTQYF | TGTGCCAGCAAAGAGGGAGGGCCGTCTGATACGCAGTATTTT
NA | NA | TRBJ2-6 | TRBV7-3 | CASSLGGSGANVLTF | TGTGCCAGCAGCTTAGGAGGGTCCGGGGCCAACGTCCTGACTTTC
TRBD1 | NA | TRBJ1-2 | TRBV25-1 | CASRDWVTGDYTF | TGTGCCAGCAGGGACTGGGTGACAGGGGACTACACCTTC
NA | NA | TRBJ1-1 | TRBV25-1 | CASSPGAGTEAFF | TGTGCCAGCAGTCCCGGGGCGGGAACTGAAGCTTTCTTT
TRBD1 | NA | TRBJ1-3 | TRBV19 | CASRTGAGNTIYF | TGTGCCAGCCGGACAGGGGCCGGAAACACCATATATTTT
NA | NA | TRBJ2-3 | TRBV9 | CASSVGGLPTDTQYF | TGTGCCAGCAGCGTAGGAGGACTACCCACAGATACGCAGTATTTT
TRBD2 | once | TRBJ2-7 | TRBV30 | CACPLGSGGYEQYF | TGTGCCTGCCCCTTGGGTAGCGGGGGATACGAGCAGTACTTC
TRBD2 | NA | TRBJ2-1 | TRBV6-1 | CASRETSGRPKAYNEQFF | TGTGCCAGCAGGGAAACTAGCGGGCGCCCTAAGGCATACAATGAGCAGTTCTTC
NA | NA | TRBJ1-2 | TRBV19 | CASSDTGLYGYTF | TGTGCCAGTAGCGACACAGGGCTCTATGGCTACACCTTC
NA | NA | TRBJ2-2 | TRBV2 | CASHGANRAGELFF | TGTGCCAGCCATGGAGCCAACAGGGCCGGGGAGCTGTTTTTT
TRBD2 | NA | TRBJ2-2 | TRBV7-8 | CASSLRDYLQSGELFF | TGTGCCAGCAGCTTGAGGGACTACCTTCAGAGCGGGGAGCTGTTTTTT
TRBD1 | once | TRBJ2-2 | TRBV29-1 | CSVVGTENTGELFF | TGCAGCGTTGTTGGGACAGAGAACACCGGGGAGCTGTTTTTT
TRBD2 | NA | TRBJ2-3 | TRBV25-1 | CASSETKLAGGTDTQYF | TGTGCCAGCAGTGAAACAAAACTAGCGGGAGGCACAGATACGCAGTATTTT
TRBD2 | NA | TRBJ2-1 | TRBV11-3 | CASSPSGLAIRNEQFF | TGTGCCAGCAGCCCCTCGGGACTAGCGATACGGAATGAGCAGTTCTTC
TRBD1 | NA | TRBJ2-3 | TRBV19 | CASRLGQGVADTQYF | TGTGCCAGTAGACTAGGACAGGGAGTGGCAGATACGCAGTATTTT
TRBD2 | NA | TRBJ2-7 | TRBV3-1/TRBV3-2 | CASGPGLAGTYEQYF | TGTGCCAGCGGACCTGGGCTAGCGGGAACCTACGAGCAGTACTTC
TRBD1 | once | TRBJ1-2 | TRBV28 | CASSFYGTDNYGYTF | TGTGCCAGCAGTTTTTACGGGACAGACAACTATGGCTACACCTTC
TRBD1 | NA | TRBJ1-4 | TRBV5-1 | CASSLEGAPEKLFF | TGCGCCAGCAGCTTGGAGGGGGCTCCTGAAAAACTGTTTTTT
NA | NA | TRBJ2-3 | TRBV2 | CASSIRRGGSTDTQYF | TGTGCCAGCAGTATAAGGCGTGGGGGGTCCACAGATACGCAGTATTTT
NA | few | TRBJ1-5 | TRBV28 | CASRLYSNQPQHF | TGTGCCAGCAGACTTTATAGCAATCAGCCCCAGCATTTT
NA | NA | TRBJ1-2 | TRBV6-4 | CASDDGRVHGYTF | TGTGCCAGCGACGACGGGAGGGTTCATGGCTACACCTTC
TRBD1 | NA | TRBJ2-1 | TRBV18 | CASSPGGQRPSAEQFF | TGTGCCAGCTCACCAGGGGGACAGCGTCCATCCGCTGAGCAGTTCTTC
NA | NA | TRBJ1-5 | TRBV6-1 | CASSENGGPQHF | TGTGCCAGCAGTGAAAACGGCGGGCCCCAGCATTTT
NA | NA | TRBJ1-2 | TRBV29-1 | CSGTIQNYGYTF | TGCAGCGGGACAATCCAAAACTATGGCTACACCTTC
NA | NA | TRBJ1-1 | TRBV6-5 | CASSYYLRQDNTEAFF | TGTGCCAGCAGTTACTACCTGAGACAGGACAACACTGAAGCTTTCTTT
TRBD1 | NA | TRBJ1-5 | TRBV7-8 | CASSLQGIGTGLWGNQPQHF | TGTGCCAGCAGTCTACAGGGGATTGGGACAGGGTTGTGGGGCAATCAGCCCCAGCATTTT
NA | NA | TRBJ2-1 | TRBV4-1 | CASSLDWVEQFF | TGCGCCAGCAGCCTTGACTGGGTTGAGCAGTTCTTC
NA | once | TRBJ2-2 | TRBV6-5 | CASRKPGLNTGELFF | TGTGCCAGCAGGAAGCCCGGGTTAAACACCGGGGAGCTGTTTTTT
TRBD1 | NA | TRBJ1-1 | TRBV5-1 | CASSPGTANTEAFF | TGCGCCAGCAGCCCCGGGACAGCGAACACTGAAGCTTTCTTT
NA | once | TRBJ2-1 | TRBV12-3/TRBV12-4 | CASFLRPSNEQFF | TGTGCCAGCTTTCTTCGGCCTAGCAATGAGCAGTTCTTC